The present TCR beta chain was sequenced within a study of blood T cells in healthy people across ages. Through a sample-barcoded 5' primer and a J-beta primer mix, a second PCR was run for roughly 6 to 12 cycles. MiXCR was run by TCRdb on the 5' RACE reads, yielding one entry per CDR3 protein. The sample holds 1.5 million to 2 million distinct CDR3 sequences, 25% to 30% seen once. This clonotype has more than one count but fewer than ten. Its antigen remains unknown. The CDR3 covers 14 residues. Trimming shortened V by 6 bases and J by 7 bases, and 16 bases separated the two germline ends. Germline V gene lookup returns CDR1 MDHEN and CDR2 SYDVKM. Study conclusions and caveats: Long-lived donors had more naive CD4+ cells and higher diversity than aged donors.

Sequenced: blood. The V call is TRBV28, the J call TRBJ2-1, with D possibly matching TRBD2 (6 bases). The receptor comes from a woman aged 25 to 39 in good health. The CDR3 protein is CASSRRGSRNEQFF. The DNA for the CDR3 is TGTGCCAGCAGCCGTCGGGGGTCGAGAAATGAGCAGTTCTTC.